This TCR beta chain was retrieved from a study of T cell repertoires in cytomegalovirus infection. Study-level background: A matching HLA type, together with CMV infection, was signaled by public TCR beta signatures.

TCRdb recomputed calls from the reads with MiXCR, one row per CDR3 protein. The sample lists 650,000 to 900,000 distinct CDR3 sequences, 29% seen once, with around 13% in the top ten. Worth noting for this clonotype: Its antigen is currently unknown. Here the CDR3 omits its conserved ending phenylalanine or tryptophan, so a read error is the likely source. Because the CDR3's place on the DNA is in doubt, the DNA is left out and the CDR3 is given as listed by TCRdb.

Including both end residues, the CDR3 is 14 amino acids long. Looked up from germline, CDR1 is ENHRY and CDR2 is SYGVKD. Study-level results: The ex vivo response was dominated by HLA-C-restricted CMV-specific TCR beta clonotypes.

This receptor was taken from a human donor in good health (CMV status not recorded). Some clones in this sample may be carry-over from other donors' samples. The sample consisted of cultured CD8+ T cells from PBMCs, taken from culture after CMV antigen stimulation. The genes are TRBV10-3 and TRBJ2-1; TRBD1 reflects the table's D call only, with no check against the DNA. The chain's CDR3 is CAISESGGWEYKGY.